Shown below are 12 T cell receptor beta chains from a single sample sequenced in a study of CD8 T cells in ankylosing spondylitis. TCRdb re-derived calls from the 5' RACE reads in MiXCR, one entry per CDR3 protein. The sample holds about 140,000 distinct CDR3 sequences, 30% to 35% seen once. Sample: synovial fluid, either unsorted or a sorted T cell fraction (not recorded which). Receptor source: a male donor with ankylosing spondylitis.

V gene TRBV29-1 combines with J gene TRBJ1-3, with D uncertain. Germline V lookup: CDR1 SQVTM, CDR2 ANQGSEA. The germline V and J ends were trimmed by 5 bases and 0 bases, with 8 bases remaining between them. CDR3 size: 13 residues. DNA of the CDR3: TGCAGCGTTCAGCCCTACTCTGGAAACACCATATATTTT. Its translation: CSVQPYSGNTIYF.

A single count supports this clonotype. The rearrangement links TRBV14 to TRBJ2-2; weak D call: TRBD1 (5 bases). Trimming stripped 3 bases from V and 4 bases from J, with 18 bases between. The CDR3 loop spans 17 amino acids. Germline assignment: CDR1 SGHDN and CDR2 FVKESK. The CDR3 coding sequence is TGTGCCAGCAGCCATGTTAAGGGGCATTGGAGCACCGGGGAGCTGTTTTTT. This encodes CASSHVKGHWSTGELFF.

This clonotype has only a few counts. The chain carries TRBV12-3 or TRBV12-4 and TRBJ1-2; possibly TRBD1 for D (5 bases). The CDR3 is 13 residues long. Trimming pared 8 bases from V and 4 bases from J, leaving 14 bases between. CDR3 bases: TGTGCCAGCCAGCCCCCGGGGGGCTATGGCTACACCTTC. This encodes CASQPPGGYGYTF.

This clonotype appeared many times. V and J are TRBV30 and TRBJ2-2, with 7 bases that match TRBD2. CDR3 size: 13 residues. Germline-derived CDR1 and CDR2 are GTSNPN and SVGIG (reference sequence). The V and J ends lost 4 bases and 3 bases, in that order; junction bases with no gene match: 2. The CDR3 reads CAWTSGYTGELFF. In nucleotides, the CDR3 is TGTGCCTGGACTAGCGGTTACACCGGGGAGCTGTTTTTT.

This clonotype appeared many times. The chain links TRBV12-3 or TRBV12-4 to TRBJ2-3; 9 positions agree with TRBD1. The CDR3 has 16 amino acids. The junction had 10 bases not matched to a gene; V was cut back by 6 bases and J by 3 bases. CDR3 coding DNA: TGTGCCAGCAGCCTCGGGACAGGGAGTGGTACAGATACGCAGTATTTT. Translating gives CASSLGTGSGTDTQYF.

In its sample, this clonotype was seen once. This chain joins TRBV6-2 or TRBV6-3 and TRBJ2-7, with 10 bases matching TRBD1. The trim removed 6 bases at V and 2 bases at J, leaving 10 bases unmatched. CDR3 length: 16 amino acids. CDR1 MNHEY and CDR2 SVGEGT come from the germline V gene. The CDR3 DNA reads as TGTGCCAGCAGCGCTCCGGGACAGGGGTCGCCCTACGAGCAGTACTTC. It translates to CASSAPGQGSPYEQYF.

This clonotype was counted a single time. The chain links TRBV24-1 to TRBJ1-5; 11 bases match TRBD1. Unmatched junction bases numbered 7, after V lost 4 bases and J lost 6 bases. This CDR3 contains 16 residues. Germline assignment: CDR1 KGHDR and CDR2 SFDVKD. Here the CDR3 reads CATSDPGQGAGQPQHF. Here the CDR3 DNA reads TGTGCCACCAGTGACCCTGGACAGGGGGCAGGTCAGCCCCAGCATTTT.

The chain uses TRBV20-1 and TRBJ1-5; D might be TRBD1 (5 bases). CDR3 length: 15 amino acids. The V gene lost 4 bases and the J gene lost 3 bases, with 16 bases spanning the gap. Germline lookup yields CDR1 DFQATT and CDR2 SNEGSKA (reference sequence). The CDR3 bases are TGCAGTGCTACTATGGGGGTTGGGGTCAATCAGCCCCAGCATTTT. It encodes CSATMGVGVNQPQHF.

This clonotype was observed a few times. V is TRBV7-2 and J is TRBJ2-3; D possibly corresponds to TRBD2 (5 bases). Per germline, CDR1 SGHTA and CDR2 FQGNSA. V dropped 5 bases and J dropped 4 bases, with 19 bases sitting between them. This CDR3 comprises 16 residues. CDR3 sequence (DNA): TGTGCCAGCAGCCCACGGGCCTTCGAGGGCGCAGATACGCAGTATTTT. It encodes CASSPRAFEGADTQYF.

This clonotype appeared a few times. This chain's CDR3 is CAWSVTRRSPFF. Written as DNA, the CDR3 is TGTGCCTGGAGTGTAACACGCCGAAGTCCGTTCTTC. The chain is built from TRBV30 and TRBJ2-1, with D hard to call. Trimming left V 0 bases short and J 15 bases short, with 15 bases between. This CDR3 spans 12 amino acids. CDR1 and CDR2 from the germline V gene are GTSNPN and SVGIG (reference sequence).

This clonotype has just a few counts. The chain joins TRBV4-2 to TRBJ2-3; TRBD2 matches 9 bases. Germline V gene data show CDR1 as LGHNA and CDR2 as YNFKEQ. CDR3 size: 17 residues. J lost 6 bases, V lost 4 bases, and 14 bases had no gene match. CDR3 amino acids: CASSPGSGGGGADTQYF. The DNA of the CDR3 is TGTGCCAGCAGCCCCGGTTCCGGCGGGGGGGGGGCCGATACGCAGTATTTT.

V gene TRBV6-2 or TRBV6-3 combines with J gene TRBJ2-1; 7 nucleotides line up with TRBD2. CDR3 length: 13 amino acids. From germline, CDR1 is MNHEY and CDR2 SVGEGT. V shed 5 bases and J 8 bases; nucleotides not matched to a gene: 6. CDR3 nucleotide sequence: TGTGCCAGCAGTGAGGGAGGGACCCATGAGCAGTTCTTC. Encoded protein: CASSEGGTHEQFF.